The 29 T cell receptor beta chains below all came from one sample that was sequenced in a study of blood T cell repertoires in COVID-19. Only in-frame clones appear in the TCRdb table, and some are missing; sequencing was by immunoSEQ multiplex PCR. Of about 300,000 clones in the sample, around nine tenths were seen once. Source material: PBMCs or T cells enriched from blood (not recorded which). The receptors originated from a woman in her forties or fifties who had been exposed to COVID-19.

This sequence joins TRBV30 and TRBJ1-6; D not certain. From germline, CDR1 is GTSNPN and CDR2 SVGIG (reference sequence). V dropped 4 bases and J dropped 7 bases, with 5 bases sitting between them. The CDR3 sequence is 11 residues long. CDR3 region: CAWTRNSPLHF. CDR3 DNA sequence: TGTGCCTGGACCAGGAATTCACCCCTCCACTTT.

This clone occurred a few times. The rearrangement uses TRBV30 and TRBJ2-5, with TRBD2 matching over 10 bases. The CDR3 is made up of 16 amino acids. Per germline, CDR1 GTSNPN and CDR2 SVGIG (reference sequence). V was pared by 4 bases and J by 0 bases, with 8 bases of the junction left unmatched. The CDR3 DNA follows: TGTGCCTGGATCGCTAGCGGGGGAAGGTACCAAGAGACCCAGTACTTC. Translation: CAWIASGGRYQETQYF.

The chain recombines TRBV4-2 with TRBJ2-7; 9 nucleotides align to TRBD2. Germline V gene data show CDR1 as LGHNA and CDR2 as YNFKEQ. CDR3 size: 15 residues. The trim removed 0 bases at V and 5 bases at J, leaving 5 bases unmatched. CDR3 amino acids: CASSQDLSGGNEQYF. In nucleotides, the CDR3 is TGTGCCAGCAGCCAAGATTTAAGCGGGGGGAACGAGCAGTACTTC.

The chain links TRBV5-6 to TRBJ1-1; D might be TRBD1 (5 bases). Trimming pared 2 bases from V and 1 base from J, leaving 12 bases between. This CDR3 has 15 residues. Germline CDR1 is SGHDT and CDR2 is YYEEEE. The CDR3 nucleotides are TGTGCCAGCAGCTTTGTTTCAGGGCAGAACACTGAAGCTTTCTTT. Amino acids: CASSFVSGQNTEAFF.

With regard to this clone: In the same sample, other DNA sequences code for this CDR3. CDR3 nucleotides: TGTGCCAGTAGTGGAACCGGGACAGGGGACGAAAAACTGTTTTTT. Protein sequence: CASSGTGTGDEKLFF. The genes are TRBV19 and TRBJ1-4; TRBD1 matches at 10 bases. Germline lookup yields CDR1 LNHDA and CDR2 SQIVND (reference sequence). V lost 5 bases and J lost 8; bases outside the gene matches: 8. The CDR3 extends over 15 amino acids.

The gene calls are TRBV2 and TRBJ1-3; D perhaps matches TRBD1 (6 bases). This CDR3 spans 14 amino acids. The V gene lost 6 bases and the J gene lost 2 bases, with 11 bases spanning the gap. Germline V gene sequence: CDR1 SNHLY, CDR2 FYNNEI. The CDR3 loop is CASRTTGTGNTIYF. The CDR3 DNA reads TGTGCCAGCAGGACAACAGGGACTGGAAACACCATATATTTT.

The rearrangement uses TRBV12-3 or TRBV12-4 and TRBJ2-5; no firm D call. V lost 1 base, J lost 5 bases, and 8 bases lay in between. The CDR3 contains 13 residues. The DNA for the CDR3 is TGTGCCAGCAGTTTAGGGGCAATTGAGACCCAGTACTTC. This gives the protein CASSLGAIETQYF.

V and J are TRBV28 and TRBJ2-5, with 11 positions matching TRBD2. The V and J ends lost 3 bases and 4 bases, in that order; junction bases with no gene match: 7. The CDR3 length is 16 residues. Germline assignment: CDR1 MDHEN and CDR2 SYDVKM. Written as DNA, the CDR3 is TGTGCCAGCAGTTTGAGGGTAGCGGGGGGGGTAGAGACCCAGTACTTC. This translates into CASSLRVAGGVETQYF.

The chain couples TRBV28 to TRBJ2-7, with a weak D call TRBD2 (7 bases). There are 13 residues in the CDR3. The germline V gene has CDR1 MDHEN and CDR2 SYDVKM. V lost 4 bases and J lost 2, with 9 bases in between. CDR3 residues: CASSSGGPYEQYF. The DNA for the CDR3 is TGTGCCAGCAGTTCCGGGGGGCCCTACGAGCAGTACTTC. Based on the CDR3 plus reference TRBV28 and TRBJ2-7, the full variable domain is DVKVTQSSRYLVKRTGEKVFLECVQDMDHENMFWYRQDPGLGLRLIYFSYDVKMKEKGDIPEGYSVSREKKERFSLILESASTNQTSMYLCASSSGGPYEQYFGPGTRLTVT.

The rearrangement uses TRBV7-2 and TRBJ1-2; D is undetermined. The germline V gene has CDR1 SGHTA and CDR2 FQGNSA. The CDR3 runs to 15 residues. Trimming pared 4 bases from V and 4 bases from J, leaving 16 bases between. The CDR3 loop is CASSSGAVLVYGYTF. The CDR3, as DNA: TGTGCCAGCAGCTCCGGTGCGGTTCTTGTCTATGGCTACACCTTC.

This clone was counted a single time. This sequence joins TRBV4-2 and TRBJ2-4, with TRBD2 matching over 11 bases. Germline V gene lookup returns CDR1 LGHNA and CDR2 YNFKEQ. V lost 0 bases to trimming and J lost 5 bases; unmatched junction nucleotides: 6. The CDR3 spans 17 residues. The CDR3 DNA sequence: TGTGCCAGCAGCCAAGATGGTAGCGGGGGGGGTGAAAACATTCAGTACTTC. Translating gives CASSQDGSGGGENIQYF.

V gene TRBV5-8 combines with J gene TRBJ2-7; 7 nucleotides line up with TRBD1. Germline values: CDR1 SGHTS, CDR2 YDEGEE. This CDR3 has 14 amino acids. Losses at the gene ends were 0 bases for V and 3 bases for J; bases not matched to a gene: 3. CDR3 coding DNA: TGTGCCAGCAGCTTGGGGACAGGATACTACGAGCAGTACTTC. Its translation: CASSLGTGYYEQYF.

The J gene is TRBJ1-4, the V gene TRBV5-1; maybe TRBD1 (5 bases). V was shortened by 0 bases and J by 3 bases, with 9 bases between the two germline ends. The CDR3 covers 15 residues. The germline V gene has CDR1 SGHRS and CDR2 YFSETQ. The CDR3: CASSLVGAPNEKLFF. The CDR3 coding sequence is TGCGCCAGCAGCTTGGTAGGGGCCCCTAATGAAAAACTGTTTTTT.

The chain links TRBV6-5 to TRBJ2-3, with a possible D match to TRBD1 (7 bases). Germline CDR1 reads MNHEY; CDR2 reads SVGAGI. The V end lost 2 bases, the J end lost 1 base, and 13 bases lay between the germline ends. This CDR3 has 16 amino acids. CDR3 sequence: CASSYQGGIGTDTQYF. The CDR3 nucleotides read TGTGCCAGCAGTTACCAGGGGGGCATCGGCACAGATACGCAGTATTTT.

This chain connects TRBV19 to TRBJ2-7, with TRBD1 identical over 12 bases. Germline trimming cut 6 bases from V and 6 bases from J; bases unmatched to any gene: 9. Germline V lookup: CDR1 LNHDA, CDR2 SQIVND (reference sequence). The CDR3 has 15 residues. Here the CDR3 reads CASSDPGQGASEQYF. In nucleotides, the CDR3 is TGTGCCAGTAGCGATCCGGGACAGGGGGCTTCCGAGCAGTACTTC.

CDR3 protein: CASSSGQGAGQPQHF. The CDR3 region has the DNA TGTGCCAGCAGCTCTGGACAGGGGGCAGGTCAGCCCCAGCATTTT. The rearrangement links TRBV7-9 to TRBJ1-5; 11 bases map to TRBD1. This CDR3 is 15 amino acids long. CDR1 and CDR2 (germline): SEHNR, FQNEAQ (reference sequence). With 4 bases clipped from V and 6 bases from J, the junction kept 5 bases outside the gene matches. Together with reference TRBV7-9 and TRBJ1-5, the CDR3 gives the full variable domain: DTGVSQNPRHKITKRGQNVTFRCDPISEHNRLYWYRQTLGQGPEFLTYFQNEAQLEKSRLLSDRFSAERPKGSFSTLEIQRTEQGDSAMYLCASSSGQGAGQPQHFGDGTRLSIL.

This clone has ten or more counts. V gene TRBV27 combines with J gene TRBJ2-5; 7 bases map to TRBD1. Germline values: CDR1 MNHEY, CDR2 SMNVEV (reference sequence). This CDR3 has 13 residues. V was pared by 0 bases and J by 5 bases, with 0 bases of the junction left unmatched. CDR3 sequence (DNA): TGTGCCAGCAGTTTATCAGGGGGCGAGACCCAGTACTTC. As protein: CASSLSGGETQYF.

This CDR3 is CASSEIQGLGQPQHF. CDR3 sequence (DNA): TGTGCCAGCAGTGAAATACAGGGGCTGGGTCAGCCCCAGCATTTT. The gene calls are TRBV6-1 and TRBJ1-5, with TRBD1 identical over 7 bases. This CDR3 has 15 amino acids. CDR1 is MNHNS and CDR2 is SASEGT in the germline V gene. With 2 bases clipped from V and 6 bases from J, the junction kept 7 bases outside the gene matches.

The chain's CDR3 is CASSLGGRTDTQYF. CDR3 nucleotide sequence: TGTGCCAGCAGCTTAGGTGGGAGGACAGATACGCAGTATTTT. This chain links TRBV7-8 with TRBJ2-3, with D maybe TRBD2 (6 bases). Per germline, CDR1 SGHVS and CDR2 FQNEAQ. V dropped 1 base and J dropped 3 bases, with 8 bases sitting between them. The CDR3 consists of 14 residues. The variable domain in full, completed from reference TRBV7-8 and TRBJ2-3, reads GAGVSQSPRYKVAKRGQDVALRCDPISGHVSLFWYQQALGQGPEFLTYFQNEAQLDKSGLPSDRFFAERPEGSVSTLKIQRTQQEDSAVYLCASSLGGRTDTQYFGPGTRLTVL.

V usage is TRBV5-8 and J usage is TRBJ1-1; the match to TRBD1 covers 8 bases. The ends lost 1 base at V and 8 bases at J; junction bases unmatched: 4. CDR1 is SGHTS, CDR2 YDEGEE, per germline. This CDR3 is built from 13 residues. The CDR3 protein is CASSLTGGYEAFF. The CDR3 DNA is TGTGCCAGCAGCTTGACAGGGGGATACGAAGCTTTCTTT.

The chain uses TRBV30 and TRBJ1-5; the D gene is possibly TRBD1 (6 bases). The CDR3 contains 16 residues. Deletions cut 2 bases from V and 6 bases from J, with 20 bases between. Germline loops: CDR1 GTSNPN, CDR2 SVGIG (reference sequence). CDR3 amino acids: CAWSSLQQGGSQPQHF. The CDR3, as DNA: TGTGCCTGGAGTTCACTTCAACAAGGGGGTAGTCAGCCCCAGCATTTT.

This clone was observed a single time. The chain combines TRBV19 with TRBJ1-1; tentative D call: TRBD1 (6 bases). V was cut by 6 bases and J by 0 bases, with 14 bases left in between. This CDR3 spans 15 amino acids. The germline gives CDR1 LNHDA, CDR2 SQIVND (reference sequence). The CDR3 spells CASRWGDRLNTEAFF. CDR3 DNA: TGTGCCAGTAGATGGGGAGACAGGCTGAACACTGAAGCTTTCTTT.

The genes are TRBV5-4 and TRBJ2-2; 7 bases align to TRBD1. Losses at the gene ends were 2 bases for V and 1 base for J; bases not matched to a gene: 5. Germline CDR1 and CDR2: SGHNT and YYREEE (reference sequence). This CDR3 is built from 16 residues. Here the CDR3 reads CASSLLWDRNTGELFF. CDR3 coding DNA: TGTGCCAGCAGCTTACTTTGGGACAGGAACACCGGGGAGCTGTTTTTT. The variable domain in full, completed from reference TRBV5-4 and TRBJ2-2, reads ETGVTQSPTHLIKTRGQQVTLRCSSQSGHNTVSWYQQALGQGPQFIFQYYREEENGRGNFPPRFSGLQFPNYSSELNVNALELDDSALYLCASSLLWDRNTGELFFGEGSRLTVL.

Here the CDR3 DNA reads TGTGCCAGTAGTATGAGTTATCAGCCCCAGCATTTT. Residues: CASSMSYQPQHF. This chain uses TRBV19 with TRBJ1-5; D call uncertain. With 3 bases removed from V and 5 bases from J, the gap between germline ends came to 5 bases. This CDR3 is 12 amino acids long. Germline V gene sequence: CDR1 LNHDA, CDR2 SQIVND (reference sequence). Full variable domain (rest looked up from reference TRBV19 and TRBJ1-5): DGGITQSPKYLFRKEGQNVTLSCEQNLNHDAMYWYRQDPGQGLRLIYYSQIVNDFQKGDIAEGYSVSREKKESFPLTVTSAQKNPTAFYLCASSMSYQPQHFGDGTRLSIL.

This chain connects TRBV7-9 to TRBJ2-2; tentative D call: TRBD2 (5 bases). V was cut by 1 base and J by 0 bases, with 18 bases left in between. Looked up from germline, CDR1 is SEHNR and CDR2 is FQNEAQ (reference sequence). This CDR3 region has 19 residues. The chain's CDR3 is CASSLGQLVSIANTGELFF. CDR3 DNA: TGTGCCAGCAGCTTAGGACAACTAGTCAGCATCGCGAACACCGGGGAGCTGTTTTTT.

The J gene is TRBJ1-6, the V gene TRBV28; TRBD1 might be the D (6 bases). The V end was cut by 10 bases, the J end by 7 bases, with 14 bases between. The CDR3 is 13 amino acids. CDR1 MDHEN and CDR2 SYDVKM come from the germline V gene. DNA for the CDR3: TGTGCCACGGGGGGGACACTGAATTCACCCCTCCACTTT. Translating it yields CATGGTLNSPLHF.

This clone is a singleton in its sample. The chain joins TRBV2 to TRBJ2-1; 10 positions agree with TRBD2. Germline lookup yields CDR1 SNHLY and CDR2 FYNNEI. V was clipped by 7 bases and J by 8 bases; unmatched bases: 8. The CDR3 is 14 residues long. The CDR3 sequence is CASKERGGHDEQFF. The CDR3 DNA reads as TGTGCCAGCAAGGAGCGGGGGGGCCATGATGAGCAGTTCTTC.

A single count supports this clone. This chain joins TRBV28 and TRBJ2-3, with 7 bases lining up with TRBD1. The CDR3 loop spans 13 amino acids. J was trimmed by 7 bases and V by 5 bases; bases with no gene match: 6. Per the germline V gene, CDR1 is MDHEN and CDR2 is SYDVKM. The CDR3 nucleotides are TGTGCCAGCAGTCCCCCCAGGGGGAATACGCAGTATTTT. Translated: CASSPPRGNTQYF.

The J gene is TRBJ2-5, the V gene TRBV27; TRBD2 matches 7 bases. Unmatched junction bases numbered 13, after V lost 5 bases and J lost 1 base. CDR3 length: 17 residues. Germline CDR1 reads MNHEY; CDR2 reads SMNVEV (reference sequence). The CDR3 DNA reads TGTGCCAGCAGTCCCCTGACTAGCCCACTACTCCAAGAGACCCAGTACTTC. Translated, it gives CASSPLTSPLLQETQYF.